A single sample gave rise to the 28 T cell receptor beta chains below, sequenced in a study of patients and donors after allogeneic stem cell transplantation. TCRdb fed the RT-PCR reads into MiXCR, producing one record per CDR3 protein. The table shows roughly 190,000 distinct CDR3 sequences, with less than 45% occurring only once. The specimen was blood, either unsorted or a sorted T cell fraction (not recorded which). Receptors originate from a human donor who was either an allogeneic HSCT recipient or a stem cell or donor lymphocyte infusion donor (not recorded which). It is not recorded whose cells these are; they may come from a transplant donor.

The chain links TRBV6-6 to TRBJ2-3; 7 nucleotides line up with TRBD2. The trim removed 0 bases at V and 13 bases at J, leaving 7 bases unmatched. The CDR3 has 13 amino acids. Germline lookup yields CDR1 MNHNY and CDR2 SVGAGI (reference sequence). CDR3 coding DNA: TGTGCCAGCAGTTACTCGGGGGAGGGCCGAAAGTATTTT. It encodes CASSYSGEGRKYF.

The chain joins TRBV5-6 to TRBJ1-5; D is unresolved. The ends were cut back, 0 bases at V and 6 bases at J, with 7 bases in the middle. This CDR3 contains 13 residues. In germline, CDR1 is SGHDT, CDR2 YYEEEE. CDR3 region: CASSLASGQPQHF. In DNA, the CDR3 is TGTGCCAGCAGCTTGGCCTCAGGTCAGCCCCAGCATTTT.

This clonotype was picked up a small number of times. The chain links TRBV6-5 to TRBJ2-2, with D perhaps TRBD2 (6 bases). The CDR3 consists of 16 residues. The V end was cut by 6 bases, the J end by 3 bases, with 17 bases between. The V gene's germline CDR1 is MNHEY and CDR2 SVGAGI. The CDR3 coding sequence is TGTGCCAGCAGATCGACGGGGGTTTTTTACACCGGGGAGCTGTTTTTT. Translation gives CASRSTGVFYTGELFF.

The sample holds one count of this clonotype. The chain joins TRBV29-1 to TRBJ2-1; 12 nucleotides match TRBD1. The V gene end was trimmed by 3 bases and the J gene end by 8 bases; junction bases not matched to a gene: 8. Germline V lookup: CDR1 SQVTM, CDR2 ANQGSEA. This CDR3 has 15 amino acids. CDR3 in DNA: TGCAGCGTTGACTTGGGACAGGGGGCATTAGATGAGCAGTTCTTC. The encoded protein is CSVDLGQGALDEQFF.

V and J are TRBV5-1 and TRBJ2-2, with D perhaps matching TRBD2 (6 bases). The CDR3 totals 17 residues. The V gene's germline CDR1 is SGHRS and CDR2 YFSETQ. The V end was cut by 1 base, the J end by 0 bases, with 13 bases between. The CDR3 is CASSLRLGYANTGELFF. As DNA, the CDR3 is TGCGCCAGCAGCTTGCGACTAGGGTACGCGAACACCGGGGAGCTGTTTTTT. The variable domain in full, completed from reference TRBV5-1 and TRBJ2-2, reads KAGVTQTPRYLIKTRGQQVTLSCSPISGHRSVSWYQQTPGQGLQFLFEYFSETQRNKGNFPGRFSGRQFSNSRSEMNVSTLELGDSALYLCASSLRLGYANTGELFFGEGSRLTVL.

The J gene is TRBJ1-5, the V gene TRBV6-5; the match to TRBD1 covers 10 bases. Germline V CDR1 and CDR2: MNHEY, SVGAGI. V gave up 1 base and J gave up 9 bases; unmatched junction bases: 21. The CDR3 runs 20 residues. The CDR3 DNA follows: TGTGCCAGCAGTTACTTTAATCTCAGCCCGGGACAGGGGCCCCTGGGGCCCCAGCATTTT. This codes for CASSYFNLSPGQGPLGPQHF.

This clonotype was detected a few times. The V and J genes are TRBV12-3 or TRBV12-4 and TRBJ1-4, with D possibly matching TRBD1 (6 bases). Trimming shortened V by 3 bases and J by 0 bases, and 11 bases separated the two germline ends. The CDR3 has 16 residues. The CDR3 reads CASSLGGAATNEKLFF. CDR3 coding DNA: TGTGCCAGCAGTTTGGGGGGCGCAGCAACTAATGAAAAACTGTTTTTT.

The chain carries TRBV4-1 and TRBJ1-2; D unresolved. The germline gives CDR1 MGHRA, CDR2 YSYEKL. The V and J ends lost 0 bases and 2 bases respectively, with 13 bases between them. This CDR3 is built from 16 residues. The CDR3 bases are TGCGCCAGCAGCCAAGATCCGGCCCCGGCAAACTATGGCTACACCTTC. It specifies CASSQDPAPANYGYTF.

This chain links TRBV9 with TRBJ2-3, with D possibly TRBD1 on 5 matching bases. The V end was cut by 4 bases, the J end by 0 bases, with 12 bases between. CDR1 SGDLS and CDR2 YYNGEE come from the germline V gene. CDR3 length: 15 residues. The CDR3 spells CASSSTRTSTDTQYF. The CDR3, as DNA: TGTGCCAGCAGCTCTACCCGGACAAGCACAGATACGCAGTATTTT.

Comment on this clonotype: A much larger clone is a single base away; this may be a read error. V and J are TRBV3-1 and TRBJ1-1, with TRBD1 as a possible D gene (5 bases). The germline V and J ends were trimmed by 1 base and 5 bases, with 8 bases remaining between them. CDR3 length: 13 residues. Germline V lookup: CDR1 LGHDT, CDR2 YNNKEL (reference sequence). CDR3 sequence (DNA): TGTGCCAGCAGCCAAGGGGGGAAGACTGAAGCTTTCTTT. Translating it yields CASSQGGKTEAFF.

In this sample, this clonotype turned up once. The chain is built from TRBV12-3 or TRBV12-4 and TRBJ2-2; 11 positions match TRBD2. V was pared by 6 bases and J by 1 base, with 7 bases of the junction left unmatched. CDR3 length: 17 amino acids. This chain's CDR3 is CASSHKTSGRNTGELFF. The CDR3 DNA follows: TGTGCCAGCAGCCATAAAACTAGCGGGAGGAACACCGGGGAGCTGTTTTTT.

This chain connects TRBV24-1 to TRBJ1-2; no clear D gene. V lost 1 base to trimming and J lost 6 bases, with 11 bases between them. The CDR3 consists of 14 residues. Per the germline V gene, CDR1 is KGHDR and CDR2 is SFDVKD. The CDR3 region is CATSDLSLEDGYTF. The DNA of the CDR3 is TGTGCCACCAGTGATTTATCCTTGGAGGATGGCTACACCTTC.

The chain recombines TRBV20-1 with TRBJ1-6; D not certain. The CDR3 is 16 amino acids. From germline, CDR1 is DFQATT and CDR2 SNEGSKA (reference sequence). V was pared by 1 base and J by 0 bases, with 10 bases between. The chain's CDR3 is CSARGRISSYNSPLHF. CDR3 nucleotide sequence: TGCAGTGCTAGAGGACGGATCAGCTCCTATAATTCACCCCTCCACTTT.

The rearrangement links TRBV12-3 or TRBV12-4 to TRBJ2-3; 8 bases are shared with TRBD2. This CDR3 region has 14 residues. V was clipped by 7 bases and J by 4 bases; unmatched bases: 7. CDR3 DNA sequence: TGTGCCAGCAACTTAGCGGGAATTGCAGATACGCAGTATTTT. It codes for CASNLAGIADTQYF.

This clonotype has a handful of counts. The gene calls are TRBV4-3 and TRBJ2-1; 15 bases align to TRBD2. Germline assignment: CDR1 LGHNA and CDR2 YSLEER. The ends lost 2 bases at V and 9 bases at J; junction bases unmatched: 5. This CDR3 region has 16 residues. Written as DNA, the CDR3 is TGCGCCAGCAGCCAATTTGGACTAGCGGGAGGGGGTGAGCAGTTCTTC. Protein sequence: CASSQFGLAGGGEQFF.

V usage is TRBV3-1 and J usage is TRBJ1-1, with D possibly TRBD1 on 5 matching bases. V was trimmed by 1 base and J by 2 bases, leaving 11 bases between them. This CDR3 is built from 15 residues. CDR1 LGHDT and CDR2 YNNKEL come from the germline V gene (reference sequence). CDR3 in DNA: TGTGCCAGCAGCCAAGCGGGACTACTTAACACTGAAGCTTTCTTT. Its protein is CASSQAGLLNTEAFF.

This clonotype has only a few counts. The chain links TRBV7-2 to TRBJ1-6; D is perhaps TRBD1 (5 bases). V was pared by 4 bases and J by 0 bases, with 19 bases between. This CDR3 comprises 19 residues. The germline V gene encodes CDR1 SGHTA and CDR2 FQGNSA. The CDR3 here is CASSSWGGTAVSYNSPLHF. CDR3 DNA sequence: TGTGCCAGCAGCTCCTGGGGTGGGACCGCAGTCTCCTATAATTCACCCCTCCACTTT.

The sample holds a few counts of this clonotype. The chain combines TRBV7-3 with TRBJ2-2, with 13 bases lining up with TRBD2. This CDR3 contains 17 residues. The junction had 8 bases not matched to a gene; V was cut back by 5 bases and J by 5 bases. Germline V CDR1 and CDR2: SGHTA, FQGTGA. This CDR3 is CASSPGLAGVVTGELFF. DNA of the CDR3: TGTGCCAGCAGCCCTGGACTAGCGGGAGTCGTAACCGGGGAGCTGTTTTTT.

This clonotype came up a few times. The CDR3: CASSLAGTGVNYGYTF. CDR3 bases: TGCGCCAGCAGCTTGGCCGGGACAGGGGTTAACTATGGCTACACCTTC. The chain joins TRBV5-1 to TRBJ1-2, with 10 bases aligning to TRBD1. Germline assignment: CDR1 SGHRS and CDR2 YFSETQ. The CDR3 extends over 16 amino acids. Germline trimming cut 0 bases from V and 1 base from J; bases unmatched to any gene: 3.

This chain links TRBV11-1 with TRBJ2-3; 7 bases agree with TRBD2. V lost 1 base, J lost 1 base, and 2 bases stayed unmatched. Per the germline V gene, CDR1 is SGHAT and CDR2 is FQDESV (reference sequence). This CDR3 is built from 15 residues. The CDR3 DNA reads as TGTGCCAGCAGCTTAGTTGCGGGAGGCACAGATACGCAGTATTTT. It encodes CASSLVAGGTDTQYF.

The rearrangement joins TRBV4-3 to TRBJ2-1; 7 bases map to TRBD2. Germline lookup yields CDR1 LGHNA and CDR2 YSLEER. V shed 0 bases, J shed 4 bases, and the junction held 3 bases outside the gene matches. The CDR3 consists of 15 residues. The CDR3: CASSQEREIYNEQFF. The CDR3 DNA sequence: TGCGCCAGCAGCCAAGAGCGGGAGATTTACAATGAGCAGTTCTTC.

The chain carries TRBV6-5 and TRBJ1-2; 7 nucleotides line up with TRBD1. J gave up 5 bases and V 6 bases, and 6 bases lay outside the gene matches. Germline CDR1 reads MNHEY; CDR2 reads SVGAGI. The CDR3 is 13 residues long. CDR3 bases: TGTGCCAGCAGCCCGGGACAGCTATATGGCTACACCTTC. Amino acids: CASSPGQLYGYTF.

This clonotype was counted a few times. DNA of the CDR3: TGTGCCAGCACCCTCCTTTTCAGGGTAGGGGCTGAAGCTTTCTTT. Translation gives CASTLLFRVGAEAFF. The chain uses TRBV27 and TRBJ1-1; perhaps TRBD1 as D (5 bases). CDR1 and CDR2 (germline): MNHEY, SMNVEV (reference sequence). The V gene lost 7 bases and the J gene lost 6 bases, with 21 bases spanning the gap. This CDR3 contains 15 residues.

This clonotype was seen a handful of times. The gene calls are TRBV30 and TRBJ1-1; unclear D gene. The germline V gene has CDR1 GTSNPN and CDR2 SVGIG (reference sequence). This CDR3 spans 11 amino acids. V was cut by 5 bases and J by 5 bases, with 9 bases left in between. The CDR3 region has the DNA TGTGCCTGGTCCCGGGGAACTGAAGCTTTCTTT. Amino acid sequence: CAWSRGTEAFF.

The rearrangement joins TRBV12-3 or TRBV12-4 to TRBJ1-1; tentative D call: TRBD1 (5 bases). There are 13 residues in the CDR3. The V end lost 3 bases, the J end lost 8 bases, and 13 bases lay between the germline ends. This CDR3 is CASSFRRGQEAFF. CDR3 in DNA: TGTGCCAGCAGTTTTCGTCGAGGACAAGAAGCTTTCTTT.

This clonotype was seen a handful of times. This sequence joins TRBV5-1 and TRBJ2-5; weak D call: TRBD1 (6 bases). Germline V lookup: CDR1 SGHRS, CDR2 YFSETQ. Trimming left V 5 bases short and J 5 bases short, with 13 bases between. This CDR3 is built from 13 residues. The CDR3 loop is CASSRGGWETQYF. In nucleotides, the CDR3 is TGCGCCAGCAGTAGAGGGGGATGGGAGACCCAGTACTTC.

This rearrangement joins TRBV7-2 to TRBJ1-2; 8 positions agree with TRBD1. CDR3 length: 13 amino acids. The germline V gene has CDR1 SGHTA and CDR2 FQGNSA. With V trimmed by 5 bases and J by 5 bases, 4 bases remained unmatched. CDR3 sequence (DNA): TGTGCCAGCAGCCCAGGACAGGGATATGGCTACACCTTC. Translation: CASSPGQGYGYTF.

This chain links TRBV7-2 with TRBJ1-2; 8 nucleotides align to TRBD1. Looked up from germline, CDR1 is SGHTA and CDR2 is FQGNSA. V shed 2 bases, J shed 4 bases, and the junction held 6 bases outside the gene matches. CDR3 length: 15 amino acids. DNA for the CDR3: TGTGCCAGCAGCTTATGGACAGGGTGGATCTATGGCTACACCTTC. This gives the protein CASSLWTGWIYGYTF.